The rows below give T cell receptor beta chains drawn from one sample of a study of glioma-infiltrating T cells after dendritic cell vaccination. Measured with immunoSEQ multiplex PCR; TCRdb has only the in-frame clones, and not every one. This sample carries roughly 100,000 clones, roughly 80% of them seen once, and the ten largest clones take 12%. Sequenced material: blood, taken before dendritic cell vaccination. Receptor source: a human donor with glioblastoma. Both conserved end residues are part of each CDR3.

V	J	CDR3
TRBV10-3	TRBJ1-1	CATLPQGDTEAFF
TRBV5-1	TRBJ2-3	CASSETSGVPDTQYF
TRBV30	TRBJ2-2	CAWSRGQNTGELFF
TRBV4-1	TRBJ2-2	CASSQVLATGTGELFF
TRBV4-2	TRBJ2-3	CASSQDPSGVRYTQYF
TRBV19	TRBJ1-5	CASRGTAISNQPQHF
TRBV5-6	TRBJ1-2	CASSATLTGNYGYTF
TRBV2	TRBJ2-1	CASSAGRAYTEQFF
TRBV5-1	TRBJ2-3	CASSPPRDASTDTQYF
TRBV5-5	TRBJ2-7	CASSFPTGTGGFDEQYF
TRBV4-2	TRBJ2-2	CASSPLTSGVYGGELFF
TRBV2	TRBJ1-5	CASSEMGRGVDNQPQHF
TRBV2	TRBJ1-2	CASSVDRGSYGYTF
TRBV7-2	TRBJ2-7	CASSLGGQGYEQYF
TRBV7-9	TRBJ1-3	CASSFPAANTIYF
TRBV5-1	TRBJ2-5	CASSPATSGVGETQYF
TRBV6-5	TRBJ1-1	CASSYGTGTLAEAFF
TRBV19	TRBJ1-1	CASSTTLNTEAFF
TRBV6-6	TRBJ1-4	CASSYSTGGNEKLFF
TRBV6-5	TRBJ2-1	CASSFTGASYNEQFF
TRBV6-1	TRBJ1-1	CASSESTGGILAFF
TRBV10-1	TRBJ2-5	CASSLAGDEETQYF
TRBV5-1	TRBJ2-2	CASSREGLRDLTGELFF
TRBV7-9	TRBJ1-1	CASSEDRGNTEAFF
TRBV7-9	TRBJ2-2	CASRIANTGELFF
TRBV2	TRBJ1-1	CASFRVNTEAFF
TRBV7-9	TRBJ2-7	CASSSEESTYEQYF
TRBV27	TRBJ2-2	CASRLGQTGELFF
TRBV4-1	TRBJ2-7	CASSQPRDRGHEQYF
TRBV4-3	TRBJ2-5	CASSQDPSGGPGETQYF
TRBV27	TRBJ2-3	CASSSGTGGGDTQYF
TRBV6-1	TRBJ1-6	CASSGRQGNSPLHF
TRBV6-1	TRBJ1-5	CASSDRGFYNQPQHF
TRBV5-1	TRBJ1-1	CASSLSQGAIEAFF
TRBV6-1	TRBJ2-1	CASSDRDRARDEQFF
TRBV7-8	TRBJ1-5	CASSSEGGYSNQPQHF
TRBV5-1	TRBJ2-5	CASSLSTGGRETQYF
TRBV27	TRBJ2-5	CASSLFPSGQGFGETQYF
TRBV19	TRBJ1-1	CASSIVTGDEAFF
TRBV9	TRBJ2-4	CASSVTTSGGFGKNIQYF
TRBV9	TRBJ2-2	CASSVGTGEDTGELFF
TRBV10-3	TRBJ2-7	CAISDGQGPLEQYF
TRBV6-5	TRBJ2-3	CASSYRQGGGTQYF
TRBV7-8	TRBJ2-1	CASSRDLSGENEQFF
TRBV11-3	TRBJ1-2	CASRSGTGYRENYGYTF
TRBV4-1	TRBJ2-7	CASSSRTSGVGEQYF
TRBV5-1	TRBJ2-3	CASSLRGTSFSGTDTQYF
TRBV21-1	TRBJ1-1	CASRRIAFF
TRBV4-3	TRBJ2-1	CASSQEWDYQNNEQFF
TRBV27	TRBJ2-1	CASSASGGPSYNEQFF
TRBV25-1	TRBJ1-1	CASSESARGNTEAFF
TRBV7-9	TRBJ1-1	CASSLGGVNTEAFF
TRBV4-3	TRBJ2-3	CASSRTSGGGTDTQYF
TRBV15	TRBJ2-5	CATSTGTLAQETQYF